This TCR beta chain came from a study of T cells in Graves' hyperthyroidism and ophthalmopathy. TCR beta CDR3 region amplification was performed from RNA transcripts. The HTBI primer set was used in a first-round RT-PCR of the TCR CDR3. TCRdb redid the calling of the multiplex PCR reads with MiXCR, one entry per CDR3 protein. This sample has nearly 600,000 distinct CDR3 sequences, with more than 13% found just once. V dropped 4 bases and J dropped 0; count of bases not matched to a gene: 12. Germline values: CDR1 KGHDR, CDR2 SFDVKD. The CDR3 has 20 amino acids. Remarks on this clonotype: The antigen is unknown.

Study-wide points: Most expanded thyroid clonotypes above 0.001 recurred in blood. Ophthalmopathy and stable hyperthyroidism were separated by a 13 V-J model.

PBMCs came from 7.5 to 10 ml fresh peripheral blood. Sequenced material: blood. The receptor's source is a young woman with Graves' ophthalmopathy. This sequence joins TRBV24-1 and TRBJ2-3, with 13 bases aligning to TRBD2. CDR3 in DNA: TGTGCCACCAGTGACCCCGGGACTAGCGGGGCGGGGGCCAGCACAGATACGCAGTATTTT. It encodes CATSDPGTSGAGASTDTQYF.